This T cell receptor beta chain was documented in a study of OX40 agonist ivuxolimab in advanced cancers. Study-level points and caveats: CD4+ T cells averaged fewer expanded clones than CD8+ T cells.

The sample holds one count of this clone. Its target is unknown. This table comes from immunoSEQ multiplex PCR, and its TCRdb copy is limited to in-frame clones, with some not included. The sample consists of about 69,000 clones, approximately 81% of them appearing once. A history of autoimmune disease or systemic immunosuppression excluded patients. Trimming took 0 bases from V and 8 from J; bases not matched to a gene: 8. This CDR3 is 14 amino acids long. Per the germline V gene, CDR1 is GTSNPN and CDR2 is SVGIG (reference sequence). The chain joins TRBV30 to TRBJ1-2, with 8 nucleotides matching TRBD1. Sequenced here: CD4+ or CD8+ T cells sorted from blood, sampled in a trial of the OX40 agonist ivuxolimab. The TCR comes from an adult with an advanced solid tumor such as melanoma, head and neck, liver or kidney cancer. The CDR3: CAWSVRQGAGGYTF. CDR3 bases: TGTGCCTGGAGTGTTAGGCAGGGGGCAGGCGGCTACACCTTC.